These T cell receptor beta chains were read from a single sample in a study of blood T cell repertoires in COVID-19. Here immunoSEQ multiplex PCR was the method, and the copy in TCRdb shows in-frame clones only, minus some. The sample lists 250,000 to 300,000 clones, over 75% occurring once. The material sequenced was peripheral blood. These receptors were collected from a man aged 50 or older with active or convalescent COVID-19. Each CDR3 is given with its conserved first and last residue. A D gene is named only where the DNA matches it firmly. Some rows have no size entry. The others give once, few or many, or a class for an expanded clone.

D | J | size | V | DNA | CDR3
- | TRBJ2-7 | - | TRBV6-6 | TGTGCCAGCGGTACTAGGGCCTACGAGCAGTACTTC | CASGTRAYEQYF
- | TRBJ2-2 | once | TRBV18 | TGTGCCAGCCCCACGAGCGGGTCGAACACCGGGGAGCTGTTTTTT | CASPTSGSNTGELFF
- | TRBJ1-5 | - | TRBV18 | TGTGCCAGCTCACCGACAGCCGTTAGCAATCAGCCCCAGCATTTT | CASSPTAVSNQPQHF
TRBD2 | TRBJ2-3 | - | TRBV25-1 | TGTGCCAGCAGTGAGCAGCGGGAGGGTCGCACAGATACGCAGTATTTT | CASSEQREGRTDTQYF
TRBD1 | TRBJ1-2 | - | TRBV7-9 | TGTGCCAGCAGCTTAGGCCAGCAGGGGGCGTCAGCTAACTATGGCTACACCTTC | CASSLGQQGASANYGYTF
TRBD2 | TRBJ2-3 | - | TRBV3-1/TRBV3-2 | TGTGCCAGCAGCCCCGGACTAGCGTCCCCCCTAAGCACAGATACGCAGTATTTT | CASSPGLASPLSTDTQYF
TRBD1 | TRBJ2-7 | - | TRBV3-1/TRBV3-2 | TGTGCCAGCAGCTTCCGGGGGACAGGGAACTACGAGCAGTACTTC | CASSFRGTGNYEQYF
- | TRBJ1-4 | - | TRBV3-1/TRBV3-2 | TGTGCCAGCAGCCAAGAAGGTCCCCGGGCAACTAATGAAAAACTGTTTTTT | CASSQEGPRATNEKLFF
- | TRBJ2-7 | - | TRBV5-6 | TGTGCCAGCAGCATCGGACAGATTCGGACCTACGAGCAGTACTTC | CASSIGQIRTYEQYF
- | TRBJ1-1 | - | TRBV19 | TGTGCCAGTAGGAGACAGGCGCTCAACACTGAAGCTTTCTTT | CASRRQALNTEAFF
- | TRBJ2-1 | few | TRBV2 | TGTGCCAGCAGTGATGTCGGCAGGGAGGCGAATGAGCAGTTCTTC | CASSDVGREANEQFF
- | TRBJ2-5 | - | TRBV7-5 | TGTGTCAGAAGCGTTCCGGGACAGCCTACTACACGAGAGACCCAGTACTTC | CVRSVPGQPTTRETQYF
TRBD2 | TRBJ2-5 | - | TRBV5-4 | TGTGCCAGCAGCACGGGACTAGCGGGACTAGGGGAGACCCAGTACTTC | CASSTGLAGLGETQYF
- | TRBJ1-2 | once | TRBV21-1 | TGTGCCAGCAGGAACAAGAGGGACAATAACTATGGCTACACCTTC | CASRNKRDNNYGYTF
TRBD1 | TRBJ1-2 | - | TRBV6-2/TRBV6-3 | TGTGCCAGCAGTTACGGGACAGGGGCGCTCGACTATGGCTACACCTTC | CASSYGTGALDYGYTF
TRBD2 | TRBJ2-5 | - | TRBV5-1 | TGCGCCAGCAGCTTGGGCCAGCGGGAGTGGGGAGAGACCCAGTACTTC | CASSLGQREWGETQYF
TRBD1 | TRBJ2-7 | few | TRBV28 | TGTGCCAGCAGTTCCGGGACAGGGGCCAACGAGCAGTACTTC | CASSSGTGANEQYF
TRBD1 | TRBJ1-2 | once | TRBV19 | TGTGCCAGTAGTACGGGACAGGGAGGCTATGGCTACACCTTC | CASSTGQGGYGYTF
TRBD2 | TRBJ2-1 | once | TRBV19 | TGTGCCAGTAGTGGTAGCGGGAGCTTTGAGCAGTTCTTC | CASSGSGSFEQFF
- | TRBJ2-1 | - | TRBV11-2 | TGTGCCAGCAGCCCCAGGGCAGGCCCCACCTCTTACAATGAGCAGTTCTTC | CASSPRAGPTSYNEQFF
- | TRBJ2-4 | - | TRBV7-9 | TGTGCCAGCAGCTTAGGAGACATTCAGTACTTC | CASSLGDIQYF
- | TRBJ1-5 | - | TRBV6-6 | TGTGCCGTGTCCGGAGGGAATTCGGATCAGCCCCAGCATTTT | CAVSGGNSDQPQHF
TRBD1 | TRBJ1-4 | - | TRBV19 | TGTGCCACCGGGGACAGTGCAACTAATGAAAAACTGTTTTTT | CATGDSATNEKLFF
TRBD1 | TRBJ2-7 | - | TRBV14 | TGTGCCAGCAGCCGGGGACAGAATCGGAACGAGCAGTACTTC | CASSRGQNRNEQYF
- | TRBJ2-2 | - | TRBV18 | TGTGCCAGCTCACCGGCAGGGAACACCGGGGAGCTGTTTTTT | CASSPAGNTGELFF
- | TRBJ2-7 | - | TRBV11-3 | TGTGCCAGCAGCTGGCACCCTCTCGAGCAGTACTTC | CASSWHPLEQYF
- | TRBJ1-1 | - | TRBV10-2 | TGCGCCAGCGGGGGGGATGGGGGGTACAACACTGAAGCTTTCTTT | CASGGDGGYNTEAFF
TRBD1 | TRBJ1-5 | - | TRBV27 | TGTGCCAGCAGCCAAACCTTACAGGGGGCGGGTCAGCCCCAGCATTTT | CASSQTLQGAGQPQHF
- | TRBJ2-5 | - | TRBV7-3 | TGTGCCAGCAGTCGCACGGGACTGGCGGAGACCCAGTACTTC | CASSRTGLAETQYF